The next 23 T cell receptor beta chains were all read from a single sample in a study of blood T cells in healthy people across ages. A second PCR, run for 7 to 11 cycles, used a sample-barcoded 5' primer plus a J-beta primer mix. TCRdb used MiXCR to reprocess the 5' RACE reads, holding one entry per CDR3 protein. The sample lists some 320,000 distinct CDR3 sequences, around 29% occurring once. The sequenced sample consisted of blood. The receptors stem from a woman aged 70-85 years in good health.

The CDR3 here is CASSWDRGRYGYTF. The CDR3 DNA reads as TGTGCCAGCAGCTGGGACAGGGGCCGGTATGGCTACACCTTC. The chain uses TRBV7-2 and TRBJ1-2, with 10 positions matching TRBD1. CDR1 SGHTA and CDR2 FQGNSA come from the germline V gene. The CDR3 runs to 14 residues. V trimming: 4 bases; J trimming: 5 bases; junction bases outside the gene matches: 4.

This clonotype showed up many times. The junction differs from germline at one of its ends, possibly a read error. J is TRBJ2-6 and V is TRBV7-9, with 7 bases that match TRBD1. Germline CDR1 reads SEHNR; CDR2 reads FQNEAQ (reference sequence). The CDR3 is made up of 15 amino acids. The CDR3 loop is CGTVGLLLGANVLTF. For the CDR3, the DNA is TGCGGGACAGTCGGCCTGTTGCTGGGGGCCAACGTCCTGACTTTC.

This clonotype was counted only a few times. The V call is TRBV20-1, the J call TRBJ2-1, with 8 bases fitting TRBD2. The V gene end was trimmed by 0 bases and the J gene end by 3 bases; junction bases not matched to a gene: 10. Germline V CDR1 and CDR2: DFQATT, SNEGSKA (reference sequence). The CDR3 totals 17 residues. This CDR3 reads CSARDARAGGLYNEQFF. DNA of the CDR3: TGCAGTGCTAGAGATGCGCGGGCGGGAGGCCTCTACAATGAGCAGTTCTTC.

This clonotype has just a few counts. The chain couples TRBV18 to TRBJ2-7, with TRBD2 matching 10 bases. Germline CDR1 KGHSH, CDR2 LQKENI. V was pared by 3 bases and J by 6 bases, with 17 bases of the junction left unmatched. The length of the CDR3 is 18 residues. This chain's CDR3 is CASSPPSASGREAIEQYF. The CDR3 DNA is TGTGCCAGCTCACCTCCGTCGGCTAGCGGGAGAGAAGCGATCGAGCAGTACTTC.

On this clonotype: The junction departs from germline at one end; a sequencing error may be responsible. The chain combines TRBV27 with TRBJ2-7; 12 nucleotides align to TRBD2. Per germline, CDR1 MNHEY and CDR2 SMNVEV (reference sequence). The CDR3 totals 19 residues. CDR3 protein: CASRSRPSRLAGDSDEQYF. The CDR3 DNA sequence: TGTGCCAGCAGATCTAGGCCCTCTAGACTAGCGGGAGACTCCGACGAGCAGTACTTC.

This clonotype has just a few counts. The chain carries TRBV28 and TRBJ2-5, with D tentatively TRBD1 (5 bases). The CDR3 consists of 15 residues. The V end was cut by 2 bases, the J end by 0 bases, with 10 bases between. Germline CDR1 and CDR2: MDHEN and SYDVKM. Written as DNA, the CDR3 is TGTGCCAGCAGTTTAAGACAGACGTACCAAGAGACCCAGTACTTC. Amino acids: CASSLRQTYQETQYF.

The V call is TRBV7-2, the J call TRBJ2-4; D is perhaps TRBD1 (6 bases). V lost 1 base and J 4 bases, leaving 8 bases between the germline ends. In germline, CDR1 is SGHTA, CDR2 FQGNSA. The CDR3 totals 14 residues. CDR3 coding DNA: TGTGCCAGCAGCTTAGTTGGGACAAAAAACATTCAGTACTTC. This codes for CASSLVGTKNIQYF.

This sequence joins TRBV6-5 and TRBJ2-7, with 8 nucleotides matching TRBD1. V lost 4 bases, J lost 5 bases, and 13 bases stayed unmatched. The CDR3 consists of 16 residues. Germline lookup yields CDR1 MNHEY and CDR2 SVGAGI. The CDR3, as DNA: TGTGCCAGCAGTTCTCTTCCGGGACAGGCCGTCCACGAGCAGTACTTC. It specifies CASSSLPGQAVHEQYF.

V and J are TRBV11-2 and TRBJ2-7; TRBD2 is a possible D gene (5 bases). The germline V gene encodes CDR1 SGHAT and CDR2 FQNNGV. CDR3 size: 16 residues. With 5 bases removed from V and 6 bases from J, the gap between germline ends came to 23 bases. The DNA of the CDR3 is TGTGCCAGCAGCCCTAACCGGGGTCGAGGGTTCGCCGAGCAGTACTTC. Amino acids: CASSPNRGRGFAEQYF.

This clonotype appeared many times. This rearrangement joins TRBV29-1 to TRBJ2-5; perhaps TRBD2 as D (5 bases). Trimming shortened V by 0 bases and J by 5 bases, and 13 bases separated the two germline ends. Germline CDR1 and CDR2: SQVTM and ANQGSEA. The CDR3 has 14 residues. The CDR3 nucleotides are TGCAGCGTTGAAGATCGAGGGTCATGGGAGACCCAGTACTTC. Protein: CSVEDRGSWETQYF.

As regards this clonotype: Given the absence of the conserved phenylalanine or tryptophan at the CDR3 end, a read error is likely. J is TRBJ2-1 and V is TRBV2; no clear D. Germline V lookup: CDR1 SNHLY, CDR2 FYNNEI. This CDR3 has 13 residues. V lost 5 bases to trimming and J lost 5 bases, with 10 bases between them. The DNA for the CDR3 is TGTGCCAGCAGTATTGGTTGGAACAATGAGCAGTTCTTA. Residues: CASSIGWNNEQFL.

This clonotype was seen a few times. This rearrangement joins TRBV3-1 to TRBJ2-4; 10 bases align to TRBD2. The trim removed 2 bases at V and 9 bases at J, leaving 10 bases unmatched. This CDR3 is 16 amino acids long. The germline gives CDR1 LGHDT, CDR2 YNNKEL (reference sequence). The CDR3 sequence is CASSQMDRLAGVIQYF. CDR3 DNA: TGTGCCAGCAGCCAAATGGACCGACTAGCGGGTGTCATTCAGTACTTC.

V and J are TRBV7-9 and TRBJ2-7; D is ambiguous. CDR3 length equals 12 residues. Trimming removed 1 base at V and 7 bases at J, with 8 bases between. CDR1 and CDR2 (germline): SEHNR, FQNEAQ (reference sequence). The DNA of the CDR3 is TGTGCCAGCAGCTTAGGATCGGGTGAGCAGTACTTC. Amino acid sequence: CASSLGSGEQYF. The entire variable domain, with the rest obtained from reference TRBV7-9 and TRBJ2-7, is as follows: DTGVSQNPRHKITKRGQNVTFRCDPISEHNRLYWYRQTLGQGPEFLTYFQNEAQLEKSRLLSDRFSAERPKGSFSTLEIQRTEQGDSAMYLCASSLGSGEQYFGPGTRLTVT.

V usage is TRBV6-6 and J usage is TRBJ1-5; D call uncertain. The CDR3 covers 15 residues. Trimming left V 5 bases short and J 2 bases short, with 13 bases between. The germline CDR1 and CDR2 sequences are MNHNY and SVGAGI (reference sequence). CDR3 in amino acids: CASSPSTAGNQPQHF. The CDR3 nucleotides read TGTGCCAGCAGTCCGTCCACCGCGGGCAATCAGCCCCAGCATTTT.

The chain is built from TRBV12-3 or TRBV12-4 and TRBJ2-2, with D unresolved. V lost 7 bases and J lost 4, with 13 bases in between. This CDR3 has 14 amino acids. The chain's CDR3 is CASIRWQSTGELFF. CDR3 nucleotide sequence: TGTGCCAGCATTCGTTGGCAATCCACCGGGGAGCTGTTTTTT.

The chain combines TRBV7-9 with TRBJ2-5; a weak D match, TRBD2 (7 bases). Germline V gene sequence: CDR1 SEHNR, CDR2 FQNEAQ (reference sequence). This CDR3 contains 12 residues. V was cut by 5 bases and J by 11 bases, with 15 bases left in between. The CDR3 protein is CASSPGGREQYF. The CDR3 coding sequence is TGTGCCAGCAGCCCGGGGGGCAGGGAGCAGTACTTC.

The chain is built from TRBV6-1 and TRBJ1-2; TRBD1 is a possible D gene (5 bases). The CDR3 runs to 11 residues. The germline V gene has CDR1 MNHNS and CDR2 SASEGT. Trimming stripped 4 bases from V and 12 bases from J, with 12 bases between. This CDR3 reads CASSAGEGHTF. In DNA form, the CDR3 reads TGTGCCAGCAGTGCGGGGGAAGGCCACACCTTC.

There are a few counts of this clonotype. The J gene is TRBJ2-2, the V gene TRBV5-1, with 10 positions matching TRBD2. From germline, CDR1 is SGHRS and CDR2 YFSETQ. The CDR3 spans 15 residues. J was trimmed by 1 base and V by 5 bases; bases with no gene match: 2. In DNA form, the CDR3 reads TGCGCCAGCAGTAGCGGGAGGATGAACACCGGGGAGCTGTTTTTT. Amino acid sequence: CASSSGRMNTGELFF.

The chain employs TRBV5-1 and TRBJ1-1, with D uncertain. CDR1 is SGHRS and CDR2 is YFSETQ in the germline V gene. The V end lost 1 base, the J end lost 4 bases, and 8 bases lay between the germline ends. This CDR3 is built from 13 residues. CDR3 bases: TGCGCCAGCAGCTTGATGCAGAGCACTGAAGCTTTCTTT. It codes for CASSLMQSTEAFF.

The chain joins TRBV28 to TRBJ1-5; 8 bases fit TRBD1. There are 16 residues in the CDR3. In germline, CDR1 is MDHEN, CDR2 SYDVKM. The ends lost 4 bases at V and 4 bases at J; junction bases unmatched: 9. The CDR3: CASSSPIGTGNQPQHF. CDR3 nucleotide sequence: TGTGCCAGCAGTTCACCAATTGGGACAGGTAATCAGCCCCAGCATTTT.

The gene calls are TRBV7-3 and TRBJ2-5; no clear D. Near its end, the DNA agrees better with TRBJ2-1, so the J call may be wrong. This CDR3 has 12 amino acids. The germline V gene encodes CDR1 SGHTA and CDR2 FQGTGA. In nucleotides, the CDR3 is TGTGCCAGCAGCCTTATTATCGGGGAGCAGTTCTTC. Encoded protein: CASSLIIGEQFF.

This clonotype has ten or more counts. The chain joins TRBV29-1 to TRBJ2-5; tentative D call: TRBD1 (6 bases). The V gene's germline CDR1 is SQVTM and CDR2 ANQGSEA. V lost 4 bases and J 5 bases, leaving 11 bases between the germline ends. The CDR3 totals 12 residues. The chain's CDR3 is CSVVQGLETQYF. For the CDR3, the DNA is TGCAGCGTTGTCCAGGGGTTGGAGACCCAGTACTTC.

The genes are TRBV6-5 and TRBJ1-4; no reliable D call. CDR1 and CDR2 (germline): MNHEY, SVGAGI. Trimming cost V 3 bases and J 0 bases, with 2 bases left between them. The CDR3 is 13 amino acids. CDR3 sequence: CASSYSTNEKLFF. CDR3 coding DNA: TGTGCCAGCAGTTATTCAACTAATGAAAAACTGTTTTTT.